This record concerns one TCR beta chain sequence. This sample stems from a study of cytomegalovirus exposure and HLA in healthy donors. This CDR3 is built from 15 residues. Germline trimming cut 4 bases from V and 5 bases from J; bases unmatched to any gene: 9. Germline CDR1 reads SGHAT; CDR2 reads FQNNGV. This PCR relied on a set of 60 Vbeta primers and 13 Jbeta primers. Repertoires were generated with immunoSEQ multiplex PCR, while TCRdb's copy carries only in-frame clones and drops some. The sample yields 130,000 or so clones, around 8.5% seen once. The specimen sequenced was PBMCs. This chain joins TRBV11-2 and TRBJ2-7; 9 positions match TRBD1. The TCR comes from a middle-aged man in good health and CMV-seronegative. The CDR3: CASSSLGTGLHEQYF. The DNA of the CDR3 is TGTGCCAGCAGCTCCCTAGGGACAGGGTTACACGAGCAGTACTTC.